The T cell receptor beta chain described here comes from a study of blood T cell repertoires in COVID-19. Overall study: Some COVID-19 samples were acute and others convalescent; all came from the United States, Italy and Spain. Nucleic acid was either cDNA or gDNA, and it came from T cells, B-cell-depleted T cells, or PBMCs.

Participants reported their clinical history, and cohort assignment relied on those reports. Original methodology: Amplifying reference gene primers gave estimates of nucleated cell counts. Method: immunoSEQ multiplex PCR; TCRdb's copy keeps in-frame clones and lacks some. D and trimming were read from the DNA, whereas the V and J calls and clone size are those reported in that table. The sample lists roughly 260,000 clones, roughly 87% seen once, with just over 2.5% in the top ten. V gave up 2 bases and J gave up 8 bases, with 9 bases separating them. CDR1 and CDR2 from the germline V gene are MNHEY and SVGAGI. This CDR3 comprises 12 residues.

The receptor was isolated from a woman in her twenties or thirties with acute COVID-19. Sequenced: PBMCs or T cells enriched from blood (not recorded which). The chain combines TRBV6-5 with TRBJ1-1; the D gene is possibly TRBD1 (5 bases). The CDR3 reads CASSYGGMEAFF. In DNA form, the CDR3 reads TGTGCCAGCAGTTACGGGGGGATGGAAGCTTTCTTT.